This T cell receptor beta chain is from a study of human T cells and chemical hapten exposure. For the study at large: Scalp application of diphenylcyclopropenone was performed weekly in patients across the entire roughly 22-week study.

Time point specified: patch test 2, 6 weeks after DPC sensitization. Documented treatment: therapeutic diphenylcyclopropenone sensitization with weekly scalp DPC. The donor pool consisted of alopecia patients aged 18 to 70 years, considered suitable for DPC. TCRdb itself ran the RACE reads through MiXCR, one entry per CDR3 protein. The table records over 65,000 distinct CDR3 sequences, roughly 10% of them present only once. The V gene end was trimmed by 6 bases and the J gene end by 4 bases; junction bases not matched to a gene: 16. The CDR3 runs 18 residues. Germline V gene data show CDR1 as MNHEY and CDR2 as SVGAGI.

The chain couples TRBV6-5 to TRBJ2-7, with TRBD2 identical over 12 bases. The sample in question was whole blood, obtained in connection with sensitization to the hapten diphenylcyclopropenone (DPC). The sequence derives from a man between 18 and 29 years old with alopecia areata. Some clones in this sample may be carry-over from other donors' samples. CDR3 DNA sequence: TGTGCCAGCAGCTCCATCAGCCTAGCGGGGGGGCCGGTGTACGAGCAGTACTTC. Its translation: CASSSISLAGGPVYEQYF.